These T cell receptor beta chains were read from a single sample in a study of shared clonotypes between healthy human individuals. Repertoires were generated with immunoSEQ multiplex PCR, while TCRdb's copy carries only in-frame clones and drops some. This sample carries more than 2 million clones, 80% to 95% of them seen once, and the ten largest clones take about 1.7%. Sequencing was carried out using naive CD8+ T cells from PBMCs. These receptor sequences come from a man younger than 35 in good health. Some clones in this sample may be carry-over from other donors' samples. Each CDR3 is given with its conserved first and last residue. A D gene is named only where the DNA matches it firmly. The listing skips clone size in some rows; elsewhere it reads once, few, many or a size class.

cdr3_nt: TGCGCCAGCAGCTTGGCCCGGGAGGAAAACATTCAGTACTTC
cdr3_aa: CASSLAREENIQYF
d_call: TRBD2
clone_size: NA
j_call: TRBJ2-4
v_call: TRBV5-1

cdr3_nt: TGTGCCTGGAGCCTCGGACAGGGGGCTTGGCAGCCCCAGCATTTT
cdr3_aa: CAWSLGQGAWQPQHF
d_call: TRBD1
clone_size: few
j_call: TRBJ1-5
v_call: TRBV30

cdr3_nt: TGTGCCAGCAGCTTATTCGCAGGCCAGGCAGCTTACAATGAGCAGTTCTTC
cdr3_aa: CASSLFAGQAAYNEQFF
d_call: NA
clone_size: NA
j_call: TRBJ2-1
v_call: TRBV7-9

cdr3_nt: TGTGCCAGTAGTATAGTAGGCGGGGAGGCTCAGCCCCAGCATTTT
cdr3_aa: CASSIVGGEAQPQHF
d_call: NA
clone_size: few
j_call: TRBJ1-5
v_call: TRBV19

cdr3_nt: TGTGCCAGCAGCTTAGCCCCCAAAGAGCAGTTCTTC
cdr3_aa: CASSLAPKEQFF
d_call: NA
clone_size: NA
j_call: TRBJ2-1
v_call: TRBV7-9

cdr3_nt: TGTGCCAGCAGTTTATCTCGTGGGTCGCCTAACTATGGCTACACCTTC
cdr3_aa: CASSLSRGSPNYGYTF
d_call: NA
clone_size: once
j_call: TRBJ1-2
v_call: TRBV27

cdr3_nt: TGTGCCAGCAGGCCTGACAGGGGTTTTAACACTGAAGCTTTCTTT
cdr3_aa: CASRPDRGFNTEAFF
d_call: TRBD1
clone_size: NA
j_call: TRBJ1-1
v_call: TRBV6-5

cdr3_nt: TGTGCCAGCAGTCCTAGACAGGGGGCATCCTACGAGCAGTACTTC
cdr3_aa: CASSPRQGASYEQYF
d_call: TRBD1
clone_size: NA
j_call: TRBJ2-7
v_call: TRBV28

cdr3_nt: TGTGTCAGAAGCCCTAAGACTAGCCCCTACAATGAGCAGTTCTTC
cdr3_aa: CVRSPKTSPYNEQFF
d_call: NA
clone_size: NA
j_call: TRBJ2-1
v_call: TRBV7-5

cdr3_nt: TGCGCCAGCAACAAGTGGCTATCGAACACCGGGGAGCTGTTTTTT
cdr3_aa: CASNKWLSNTGELFF
d_call: NA
clone_size: NA
j_call: TRBJ2-2
v_call: TRBV5-1

cdr3_nt: TGTGCCAGCAGCTTCGACTTCCGACAGGGCCAAATTGAGCAGTTCTTC
cdr3_aa: CASSFDFRQGQIEQFF
d_call: TRBD1
clone_size: NA
j_call: TRBJ2-1
v_call: TRBV5-4